The clone carrying this T cell receptor beta chain came up once. Trimming at V came to 6 bases and at J to 0 bases, leaving 2 bases not matched to a gene. CDR1 SNHLY and CDR2 FYNNEI come from the germline V gene. CDR3 length equals 14 residues. This sample was included in a study of blood T cell repertoires in COVID-19. Looking at the study overall: Sources were T cells, B-cell-depleted T cells, or PBMCs; the material itself was cDNA or gDNA.

Method: immunoSEQ multiplex PCR; TCRdb's copy keeps in-frame clones and lacks some. The table lists around 88,000 clones, 90% to 95% of them singletons. The chain has TRBV2 and TRBJ2-5, with TRBD2 identical over 9 bases. The receptor's source is a man in his sixties with acute or convalescent COVID-19. Sequencing was carried out using peripheral blood. The CDR3 here is CASRGTSNQETQYF. In DNA, the CDR3 is TGTGCCAGCAGGGGGACTAGCAACCAAGAGACCCAGTACTTC.